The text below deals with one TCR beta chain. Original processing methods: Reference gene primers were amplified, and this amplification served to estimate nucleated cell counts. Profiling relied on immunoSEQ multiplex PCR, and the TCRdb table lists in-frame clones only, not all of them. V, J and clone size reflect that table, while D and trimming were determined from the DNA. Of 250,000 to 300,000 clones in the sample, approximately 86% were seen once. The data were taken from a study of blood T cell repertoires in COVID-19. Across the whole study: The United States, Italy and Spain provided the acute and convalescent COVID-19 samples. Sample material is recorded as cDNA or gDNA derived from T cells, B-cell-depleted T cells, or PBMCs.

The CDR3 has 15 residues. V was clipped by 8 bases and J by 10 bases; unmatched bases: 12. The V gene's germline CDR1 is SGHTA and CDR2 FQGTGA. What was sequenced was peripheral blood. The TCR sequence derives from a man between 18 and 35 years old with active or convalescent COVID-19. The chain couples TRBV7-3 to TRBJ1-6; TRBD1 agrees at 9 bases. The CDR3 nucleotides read TGTGCCAGCGGCACGGGGGACAGGGAGGGATCACCCCTCCACTTT. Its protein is CASGTGDREGSPLHF.